A single sample is the source of the 19 T cell receptor beta chains below, sequenced in a study of blood T cell repertoires in COVID-19. This table comes from immunoSEQ multiplex PCR, and its TCRdb copy is limited to in-frame clones, with some not included. Among some 96,000 clones, just under 85% were seen once, and the ten largest hold about an eighth. The specimen was peripheral blood. These receptors were taken from a man in his fifties or sixties with active or convalescent COVID-19.

This clone was detected a few times. The CDR3 coding sequence is TGTGCCAGCAGTATTGGACAGGGGGCGGCTGAGCAGTTCTTC. Translating gives CASSIGQGAAEQFF. This sequence joins TRBV6-5 and TRBJ2-1, with 11 positions matching TRBD1. CDR3 length: 14 residues. V lost 5 bases and J lost 9; bases outside the gene matches: 6. Germline V gene sequence: CDR1 MNHEY, CDR2 SVGAGI.

The genes are TRBV2 and TRBJ2-7, with D maybe TRBD1 (5 bases). Per the germline V gene, CDR1 is SNHLY and CDR2 is FYNNEI. The CDR3 has 13 residues. V was shortened by 1 base and J by 2 bases, with 6 bases between the two germline ends. CDR3 in amino acids: CASSEGQPYEQYF. As DNA, the CDR3 is TGTGCCAGCAGTGAAGGACAGCCCTACGAGCAGTACTTC. Complete variable domain (other parts from reference TRBV2 and TRBJ2-7): EPEVTQTPSHQVTQMGQEVILRCVPISNHLYFYWYRQILGQKVEFLVSFYNNEISEKSEIFDDQFSVERPDGSNFTLKIRSTKLEDSAMYFCASSEGQPYEQYFGPGTRLTVT.

CDR3 bases: TGTGCCAGCAGCGTAGTTTCGAGGGAAGATACGCAGTATTTT. Translation: CASSVVSREDTQYF. The chain joins TRBV9 to TRBJ2-3, with D perhaps matching TRBD2 (5 bases). Looked up from germline, CDR1 is SGDLS and CDR2 is YYNGEE. This CDR3 spans 14 amino acids. The ends were cut back, 0 bases at V and 5 bases at J, with 10 bases in the middle.

V is TRBV5-1 and J is TRBJ2-7; possibly TRBD1 for D (6 bases). Trimming removed 0 bases from V and 7 bases from J, with 17 bases in between. CDR1 and CDR2 (germline): SGHRS, YFSETQ. The CDR3 has 15 residues. CDR3 residues: CASSLGGRSDGEQYF. In DNA form, the CDR3 reads TGCGCCAGCAGCTTGGGGGGGCGGAGTGATGGGGAGCAGTACTTC. The full variable domain, with the rest looked up from reference TRBV5-1 and TRBJ2-7, is KAGVTQTPRYLIKTRGQQVTLSCSPISGHRSVSWYQQTPGQGLQFLFEYFSETQRNKGNFPGRFSGRQFSNSRSEMNVSTLELGDSALYLCASSLGGRSDGEQYFGPGTRLTVT.

This sequence joins TRBV23-1 and TRBJ1-3; no reliable D call. TRBV23-1 falls under the ORF class, with uncertain function. The CDR3 covers 9 residues. Trimming pared 11 bases from V and 12 bases from J, leaving 11 bases between. Written as DNA, the CDR3 is TGCGCCTGCCTCCGGGGCATATATTTT. Translated: CACLRGIYF.

This clone was seen only a few times. The gene calls are TRBV24-1 and TRBJ2-2; the D is unclear. V gave up 1 base and J gave up 4 bases, with 6 bases separating them. The CDR3 totals 14 residues. Germline values: CDR1 KGHDR, CDR2 SFDVKD. CDR3 region: CATSDLELTGELFF. CDR3 in DNA: TGTGCCACCAGTGATTTAGAGCTCACCGGGGAGCTGTTTTTT.

The chain has TRBV28 and TRBJ1-6; 12 bases fit TRBD1. J lost 9 bases, V lost 4 bases, and 4 bases had no gene match. Germline values: CDR1 MDHEN, CDR2 SYDVKM. CDR3 length equals 15 residues. CDR3 in amino acids: CASSSGTGGLSPLHF. The CDR3 DNA sequence: TGTGCCAGCAGTTCAGGGACAGGGGGCCTTTCACCCCTCCACTTT.

The chain uses TRBV5-1 and TRBJ1-3; 7 positions match TRBD1. The germline CDR1 and CDR2 sequences are SGHRS and YFSETQ. This CDR3 is built from 15 residues. V gave up 4 bases and J gave up 2 bases; unmatched junction bases: 6. The CDR3 protein is CASSPGTAAGNTIYF. CDR3 bases: TGCGCCAGCAGCCCTGGGACAGCCGCTGGAAACACCATATATTTT. The whole variable domain, remainder taken from reference TRBV5-1 and TRBJ1-3, is KAGVTQTPRYLIKTRGQQVTLSCSPISGHRSVSWYQQTPGQGLQFLFEYFSETQRNKGNFPGRFSGRQFSNSRSEMNVSTLELGDSALYLCASSPGTAAGNTIYFGEGSWLTVV.

The J gene is TRBJ2-2, the V gene TRBV5-1, with a possible D match to TRBD1 (5 bases). The ends were cut back, 3 bases at V and 3 bases at J, with 6 bases in the middle. This CDR3 contains 13 residues. CDR1 is SGHRS, CDR2 YFSETQ, per germline. DNA of the CDR3: TGCGCCAGCAGCTGGACATACACCGGGGAGCTGTTTTTT. The encoded protein is CASSWTYTGELFF.

The gene calls are TRBV25-1 and TRBJ2-2, with TRBD1 matching over 8 bases. CDR1 is MGHDK, CDR2 SYGVNS, per germline. CDR3 length equals 18 residues. The V and J ends lost 2 bases and 7 bases, in that order; junction bases with no gene match: 15. This CDR3 reads CASSEGQGLASSNGELFF. CDR3 nucleotide sequence: TGTGCCAGCAGTGAAGGACAGGGTTTGGCTAGCAGCAACGGGGAGCTGTTTTTT.

This clone came up many times. The V gene is TRBV27, the J gene TRBJ2-5; D unclear. Trimming cost V 5 bases and J 4 bases, with 8 bases left between them. The CDR3 spans 12 residues. Germline CDR1 and CDR2: MNHEY and SMNVEV (reference sequence). The CDR3 bases are TGTGCCAGCAGTCCCCTCGGAGAGACCCAGTACTTC. The encoded protein is CASSPLGETQYF.

The genes are TRBV28 and TRBJ2-1; the match to TRBD1 covers 8 bases. Germline CDR1 MDHEN, CDR2 SYDVKM. V was pared by 2 bases and J by 6 bases, with 3 bases of the junction left unmatched. The length of the CDR3 is 14 residues. The CDR3 sequence: CASSLRDRINEQFF. The CDR3 DNA reads TGTGCCAGCAGTTTACGGGACAGGATCAATGAGCAGTTCTTC.

The gene calls are TRBV14 and TRBJ2-2; 7 bases line up with TRBD2. The CDR3 spans 14 residues. Trimming at V came to 9 bases and at J to 2 bases, leaving 6 bases not matched to a gene. Germline V CDR1 and CDR2: SGHDN, FVKESK. CDR3 bases: TGTGCCAGAGGACTAGTGCTCAACACCGGGGAGCTGTTTTTT. Protein: CARGLVLNTGELFF.

For the CDR3, the DNA is TGTGCCAGCAGTGAAGACCCCGGGACAGGAGATGGCTACACCTTC. It specifies CASSEDPGTGDGYTF. The gene calls are TRBV2 and TRBJ1-2; 8 bases agree with TRBD1. Unmatched junction bases numbered 7, after V lost 1 base and J lost 6 bases. The CDR3 is 15 residues long. Germline loops: CDR1 SNHLY, CDR2 FYNNEI.

This chain uses TRBV12-5 with TRBJ2-1, with 12 positions matching TRBD2. Germline V CDR1 and CDR2: LGHNT, FRNRAP. The CDR3 consists of 16 residues. The ends lost 4 bases at V and 7 bases at J; junction bases unmatched: 8. The CDR3 is CASGSPSGRADNEQFF. CDR3 in DNA: TGTGCTAGTGGTTCCCCTAGCGGGAGGGCCGATAATGAGCAGTTCTTC.

The chain combines TRBV6-2 or TRBV6-3 with TRBJ1-2; possibly TRBD1 for D (5 bases). This CDR3 is 14 amino acids long. CDR1 MNHEY and CDR2 SVGEGT come from the germline V gene. The V and J ends lost 4 bases and 2 bases respectively, with 11 bases between them. The CDR3 sequence is CASSLHQGNYGYTF. CDR3 in DNA: TGTGCCAGCAGTTTGCATCAGGGAAACTATGGCTACACCTTC.

The chain recombines TRBV11-2 with TRBJ1-6; the D gene is possibly TRBD1 (6 bases). V dropped 1 base and J dropped 7 bases, with 14 bases sitting between them. The CDR3 loop spans 16 amino acids. Looked up from germline, CDR1 is SGHAT and CDR2 is FQNNGV. CDR3 residues: CASSLGTGRGNSPLHF. The CDR3 DNA reads as TGTGCCAGCAGCTTAGGAACGGGAAGGGGGAATTCACCCCTCCACTTT.

This sequence joins TRBV30 and TRBJ1-4; TRBD1 is a possible D gene (5 bases). Germline V gene sequence: CDR1 GTSNPN, CDR2 SVGIG (reference sequence). This CDR3 is built from 13 residues. With 2 bases removed from V and 8 bases from J, the gap between germline ends came to 12 bases. The CDR3 nucleotides are TGTGCCTGGAGTCGCCAAGGGGCAGAAAAACTGTTTTTT. Residues: CAWSRQGAEKLFF.

The V gene is TRBV9, the J gene TRBJ2-3; tentatively, D is TRBD1 (5 bases). The CDR3 is 15 amino acids. Per germline, CDR1 SGDLS and CDR2 YYNGEE. The V end lost 0 bases, the J end lost 6 bases, and 14 bases lay between the germline ends. CDR3: CASSVAEGAGDTQYF. CDR3 sequence (DNA): TGTGCCAGCAGCGTAGCTGAAGGGGCAGGGGATACGCAGTATTTT.